What follows are 18 T cell receptor beta chains derived from one specimen sequenced in a study of T cell repertoires in cytomegalovirus infection. Antigens for these TCRs are unknown. TCRdb itself ran the reads through MiXCR, one entry per CDR3 protein. Here the sample spans some 24,000 distinct CDR3 sequences, approximately 22% being singletons. This material consisted of CD8+ T cells from cultured PBMCs, taken from culture after CMV antigen stimulation. The receptors shown here come from a human donor in good health (CMV status not recorded). Some clones in this sample may be carry-over from other donors' samples.

This chain connects TRBV12-3 or TRBV12-4 to TRBJ1-1, with unresolved D. V was cut by 3 bases and J by 6 bases, with 11 bases left in between. The CDR3 spans 13 residues. The CDR3, as DNA: TGTGCCAGCAGTTTCTTAGCAAACCCTGAAGCTTTCTTT. It codes for CASSFLANPEAFF.

The chain links TRBV25-1 to TRBJ1-1, with D unresolved. CDR3 length: 13 amino acids. Trimming removed 2 bases at V and 9 bases at J, with 13 bases between. Germline values: CDR1 MGHDK, CDR2 SYGVNS. The CDR3, as DNA: TGTGCCAGCAGTGAAGTTTTGGAAGCGAAAGCTTTCTTT. Its protein is CASSEVLEAKAFF.

This clonotype appeared many times. This chain's CDR3 is CASSPLLGDQETQYF. The CDR3 nucleotides are TGTGCCAGCAGTCCACTCCTGGGGGATCAAGAGACCCAGTACTTC. The chain recombines TRBV6-2 or TRBV6-3 with TRBJ2-5; D tentatively reads TRBD1 or TRBD2 (5 bases each). The CDR3 is made up of 15 amino acids. V lost 5 bases and J 2 bases, leaving 15 bases between the germline ends. The germline V gene encodes CDR1 MNHEY and CDR2 SVGEGT.

The rearrangement links TRBV3-1 to TRBJ2-7; TRBD2 aligns across 13 bases. This CDR3 is built from 16 residues. The V gene's germline CDR1 is LGHDT and CDR2 YNNKEL (reference sequence). V shed 1 base, J shed 3 bases, and the junction held 3 bases outside the gene matches. CDR3 sequence reads: CASSQGLAGGFYEQYF. CDR3 DNA sequence: TGTGCCAGCAGCCAAGGACTAGCGGGGGGCTTCTACGAGCAGTACTTC.

Only a few counts were recorded for this clonotype. The chain carries TRBV20-1 and TRBJ2-7; a possible D gene is TRBD1 (6 bases). Trimming pared 7 bases from V and 2 bases from J, leaving 24 bases between. Germline CDR1 reads DFQATT; CDR2 reads SNEGSKA (reference sequence). CDR3 size: 16 residues. CDR3 coding DNA: TGCAGTGTCAACTCCCCCTTCACAGGGTTCCCCTACGAGCAGTACTTC. As protein: CSVNSPFTGFPYEQYF.

This clonotype has at least ten counts. This chain connects TRBV19 to TRBJ2-1; D possibly corresponds to TRBD2 (5 bases). The CDR3 has 15 amino acids. Trimming took 7 bases from V and 0 from J, leaving 13 bases between them. Germline V gene data show CDR1 as LNHDA and CDR2 as SQIVND (reference sequence). The CDR3 bases are TGTGCCAGTACTCCTTCCGGGATCTCCTACAATGAGCAGTTCTTC. Residues: CASTPSGISYNEQFF.

The chain links TRBV9 to TRBJ2-4; 13 bases align to TRBD2. Looked up from germline, CDR1 is SGDLS and CDR2 is YYNGEE. Losses at the gene ends were 4 bases for V and 0 bases for J; bases not matched to a gene: 13. CDR3 length: 20 residues. In DNA form, the CDR3 reads TGTGCCAGCAGCCTGACTAGCGGGGGGCCCGGATCCCTAGCCAAAAACATTCAGTACTTC. The encoded protein is CASSLTSGGPGSLAKNIQYF.

The sample holds a few counts of this clonotype. The chain recombines TRBV5-1 with TRBJ2-5; possibly TRBD1 or TRBD2 for D (5 bases each). V lost 5 bases and J 5 bases, leaving 19 bases between the germline ends. The CDR3 consists of 15 residues. CDR1 and CDR2 (germline): SGHRS, YFSETQ. In DNA form, the CDR3 reads TGCGCCAGCAGGGAGTCGGGGCAGGCCTGGGAGACCCAGTACTTC. This translates into CASRESGQAWETQYF.

This clonotype was found a few times. The J gene is TRBJ2-1, the V gene TRBV27; TRBD1 matches 9 bases. V was clipped by 3 bases and J by 7 bases; unmatched bases: 4. The CDR3 length is 14 residues. Germline V gene sequence: CDR1 MNHEY, CDR2 SMNVEV (reference sequence). CDR3 residues: CASSFLGQGNEQFF. CDR3 nucleotides: TGTGCCAGCAGTTTTCTAGGACAGGGGAATGAGCAGTTCTTC.

The chain has TRBV2 and TRBJ2-1; 7 nucleotides agree with TRBD1. The junction had 5 bases not matched to a gene; V was cut back by 1 base and J by 2 bases. This CDR3 comprises 16 residues. Germline-derived CDR1 and CDR2 are SNHLY and FYNNEI. The CDR3 spells CASSEVRGPTYNEQFF. CDR3 coding DNA: TGTGCCAGCAGTGAAGTTAGGGGGCCAACCTACAATGAGCAGTTCTTC.

The chain uses TRBV12-3 or TRBV12-4 and TRBJ2-7; 9 bases agree with TRBD2. This CDR3 contains 14 residues. J was trimmed by 7 bases and V by 5 bases; bases with no gene match: 9. The CDR3 is CASSPSGATTEQYF. CDR3 in DNA: TGTGCCAGCAGTCCTAGCGGGGCGACTACGGAGCAGTACTTC.

This clonotype was seen many times. This chain uses TRBV7-2 with TRBJ2-1, with D perhaps assigned TRBD1 or TRBD2 (5 bases each). This CDR3 spans 16 amino acids. The germline V gene has CDR1 SGHTA and CDR2 FQGNSA. The V gene lost 5 bases and the J gene lost 7 bases, with 21 bases spanning the gap. CDR3 DNA sequence: TGTGCCAGCAGCACTAGGGGACCCAACCCGGGGAATGAGCAGTTCTTC. It translates to CASSTRGPNPGNEQFF.

This clonotype was seen a few times. This rearrangement joins TRBV20-1 to TRBJ2-7, with 7 bases that match TRBD2. The CDR3 sequence is 14 residues long. Trimming removed 3 bases from V and 1 base from J; junction bases left unmatched: 6. Germline lookup yields CDR1 DFQATT and CDR2 SNEGSKA (reference sequence). The CDR3 sequence is CSARILAVSYEQYF. The CDR3 nucleotides read TGCAGTGCTAGGATTCTAGCGGTGTCCTACGAGCAGTACTTC.

J is TRBJ1-6 and V is TRBV6-1, with 11 bases aligning to TRBD1. CDR1 MNHNS and CDR2 SASEGT come from the germline V gene. V lost 6 bases, J lost 10 bases, and 5 bases stayed unmatched. The CDR3 length is 14 residues. CDR3 sequence: CASSEGQGVSPLHF. The CDR3 coding sequence is TGTGCCAGCAGCGAGGGACAGGGGGTATCACCCCTCCACTTT.

This sequence joins TRBV28 and TRBJ2-3; D remains unclear. The V and J ends lost 3 bases and 1 base respectively, with 8 bases between them. The CDR3 sequence is 14 residues long. The germline V gene encodes CDR1 MDHEN and CDR2 SYDVKM. The CDR3 region has the DNA TGTGCCAGCAGTTTCGCCCGCGGCACAGATACGCAGTATTTT. It is translated as CASSFARGTDTQYF.

Comments on this clonotype: This may arise from a read error, as a much more abundant clone is one base away. The chain carries TRBV27 and TRBJ1-5; D uncertain. V lost 5 bases and J lost 7, with 12 bases in between. This CDR3 has 13 residues. The germline gives CDR1 MNHEY, CDR2 SMNVEV (reference sequence). CDR3 nucleotide sequence: TGTGCCAGCAGTCCACGGCGGAAACAGCCCCAGCATTTT. This sequence encodes CASSPRRKQPQHF.

The chain links TRBV6-5 to TRBJ1-2, with TRBD1 matching 10 bases. J lost 3 bases, V lost 0 bases, and 7 bases had no gene match. This CDR3 is 17 amino acids long. Germline loops: CDR1 MNHEY, CDR2 SVGAGI. The CDR3 loop reads CASSYSAGTGAHYGYTF. The DNA of the CDR3 is TGTGCCAGCAGTTACTCAGCGGGGACAGGGGCCCACTATGGCTACACCTTC.

The chain joins TRBV2 to TRBJ1-2, with D uncertain. V was trimmed by 0 bases and J by 3 bases, leaving 17 bases between them. This CDR3 has 17 residues. Germline V gives CDR1 SNHLY, CDR2 FYNNEI. In DNA, the CDR3 is TGTGCCAGCAGTGAAGCCCCGGGCTTAGTAGCTCACTATGGCTACACCTTC. It yields the protein CASSEAPGLVAHYGYTF.